This TCR beta chain was captured by sequencing in a study of regulatory T cells in long-lasting Graves disease. Study summary: Persistent Graves' disease required over 5 years of antithyroid drugs and positive TSH receptor antibodies.

As for time point: persistent/refractory GD, antithyroid drugs over 5 years with positive TRAb. Generation of the TCR library employed RNA extracted from PBMCs. Graves' disease was diagnosed by American Thyroid Association guidelines. CDR3 length equals 18 residues. The germline CDR1 and CDR2 sequences are MNHEY and SVGEGT. Trimming stripped 7 bases from V and 3 bases from J, with 27 bases between. As for this clonotype: It may be a read error: a sequence one base away is much more abundant.

Sequencing libraries for TCR beta were prepared with iRepertoire HTBI primers and Arm-PCR of CDR3 regions. MiXCR was run by TCRdb on the multiplex PCR reads, yielding one entry per CDR3 protein. The table has about 340,000 distinct CDR3 sequences, 15% to 20% seen once. The source material was peripheral blood mononuclear cells (PBMCs), sampled when the disease was refractory, from a patient treated with antithyroid drugs. This receptor was identified in a female donor with Graves disease. This rearrangement joins TRBV6-2 or TRBV6-3 to TRBJ1-1; possibly TRBD1 for D (6 bases). CDR3 in amino acids: CASTSSSGHRPMDTEAFF. The CDR3 DNA reads TGTGCCAGCACCTCCTCGTCGGGACACCGGCCAATGGACACTGAAGCTTTCTTT.